This TCR beta chain appears in the sequencing data of a study of cytomegalovirus exposure and HLA in healthy donors. The study ran its PCR with 60 Vbeta and 13 Jbeta primers. Sequencing used immunoSEQ multiplex PCR; TCRdb keeps in-frame clones, though not all of them. There are 150,000 to 200,000 clones in the sample; 75% to 85% occur only once, and 2.3% lies in the top ten. Germline lookup yields CDR1 LNHNV and CDR2 YYDKDF (reference sequence). The CDR3 runs 14 residues. The germline V and J ends were trimmed by 0 bases and 6 bases, with 8 bases remaining between them. The sequencing input was PBMCs. This chain links TRBV15 with TRBJ2-2, with a tentative D call TRBD1 (5 bases). The clonotype was recovered from a woman in her 50s in good health and CMV-seronegative. The CDR3 region has the DNA TGTGCCACCAGCAGAGACAGGGCGGCCGGGGAGCTGTTTTTT. It codes for CATSRDRAAGELFF.